These 24 T cell receptor beta chains were all obtained from the same sample, sequenced in a study of T cell responses to AZD1222 COVID-19 vaccine. TCRdb's copy holds only in-frame clones and misses some; the assay was immunoSEQ multiplex PCR. In the table there are about 87,000 clones, around 90% of which are singletons. The sequencing here drew on peripheral blood, taken on day 0 of AZD1222 vaccination. The receptors stem from an adult in good health.

The sample holds one count of this clone. The V gene is TRBV7-2, the J gene TRBJ2-5; a weak D match, TRBD2 (7 bases). The germline V gene has CDR1 SGHTA and CDR2 FQGNSA. The CDR3 loop spans 19 amino acids. Trimming cost V 3 bases and J 0 bases, with 23 bases left between them. This chain's CDR3 is CASSFRGAQGLGYQETQYF. In DNA form, the CDR3 reads TGTGCCAGCAGCTTCCGGGGGGCGCAGGGGTTGGGGTACCAAGAGACCCAGTACTTC.

This clone was counted a single time. V is TRBV7-2 and J is TRBJ2-3; TRBD1 agrees at 7 bases. Germline-derived CDR1 and CDR2 are SGHTA and FQGNSA. With V trimmed by 5 bases and J by 4 bases, 15 bases remained unmatched. The CDR3 has 17 residues. The CDR3 region has the DNA TGTGCCAGCAGCCCCCGAAGGACAGGCCGGGGCCCAGATACGCAGTATTTT. Protein: CASSPRRTGRGPDTQYF. The full variable domain, with the rest looked up from reference TRBV7-2 and TRBJ2-3, is GAGVSQSPSNKVTEKGKDVELRCDPISGHTALYWYRQSLGQGLEFLIYFQGNSAPDKSGLPSDRFSAERTGGSVSTLTIQRTQQEDSAVYLCASSPRRTGRGPDTQYFGPGTRLTVL.

V usage is TRBV9 and J usage is TRBJ2-6, with D unclear. With 4 bases removed from V and 0 bases from J, the gap between germline ends came to 20 bases. This CDR3 is 19 amino acids long. The germline gives CDR1 SGDLS, CDR2 YYNGEE. The DNA of the CDR3 is TGTGCCAGCAGCCCAGGAAGTAGGAGCTTTACCTCTGGGGCCAACGTCCTGACTTTC. Translating gives CASSPGSRSFTSGANVLTF.

CDR3 nucleotides: TGCAGCGTTGAGCTCCCTGGGGTCTACGAGCAGTACTTC. It yields the protein CSVELPGVYEQYF. V is TRBV29-1 and J is TRBJ2-7; D gene unclear. The V and J ends lost 3 bases and 3 bases respectively, with 12 bases between them. Germline CDR1 SQVTM, CDR2 ANQGSEA. This CDR3 is built from 13 residues.

V gene TRBV4-1 combines with J gene TRBJ1-4, with D possibly matching TRBD1 (5 bases). Trimming removed 1 base from V and 7 bases from J, with 7 bases in between. Germline CDR1 and CDR2: MGHRA and YSYEKL. There are 13 residues in the CDR3. DNA for the CDR3: TGCGCCAGCAGCCAAGGAGGGGTTGAAAAACTGTTTTTT. Amino acid sequence: CASSQGGVEKLFF.

This clone was found once. The chain couples TRBV14 to TRBJ2-1, with D perhaps TRBD2 (5 bases). The germline gives CDR1 SGHDN, CDR2 FVKESK. The ends were cut back, 4 bases at V and 0 bases at J, with 13 bases in the middle. This CDR3 comprises 16 residues. CDR3 coding DNA: TGTGCCAGCAGCCCCTTAGGTCGGGGCTCCTACAATGAGCAGTTCTTC. It translates to CASSPLGRGSYNEQFF.

The CDR3 sequence: CASSLWTGGETQYF. In DNA form, the CDR3 reads TGTGCCAGCAGCCTATGGACAGGAGGAGAGACCCAGTACTTC. The genes are TRBV5-6 and TRBJ2-5; 7 nucleotides line up with TRBD1. The CDR3 has 14 amino acids. In germline, CDR1 is SGHDT, CDR2 YYEEEE. The ends lost 4 bases at V and 4 bases at J; junction bases unmatched: 7.

V usage is TRBV19 and J usage is TRBJ1-5, with D tentatively TRBD1 (5 bases). The V end was cut by 7 bases, the J end by 7 bases, with 11 bases between. The CDR3 loop spans 12 amino acids. The germline gives CDR1 LNHDA, CDR2 SQIVND (reference sequence). The CDR3 DNA sequence: TGTGCCAGTACCCAGGGTTGGCAGCCCCAGCATTTT. It codes for CASTQGWQPQHF.

The chain is built from TRBV27 and TRBJ2-1, with D possibly being TRBD1 (5 bases). CDR3 length: 16 amino acids. Per germline, CDR1 MNHEY and CDR2 SMNVEV (reference sequence). V lost 5 bases and J lost 2, with 16 bases in between. DNA of the CDR3: TGTGCCAGCAGTCTAGACAGTGCGTTTGCCTACAATGAGCAGTTCTTC. It translates to CASSLDSAFAYNEQFF.

This clone was recorded once. The DNA for the CDR3 is TGTGCCAGCAGGGGGGGGAGCTCCTACGAGCAGTACTTC. This sequence encodes CASRGGSSYEQYF. J is TRBJ2-7 and V is TRBV2; 7 nucleotides match TRBD2. V lost 6 bases and J lost 0; bases outside the gene matches: 2. Germline CDR1 reads SNHLY; CDR2 reads FYNNEI. The CDR3 runs 13 residues.

This chain joins TRBV3-1 (or the pseudogene TRBV3-2) and TRBJ2-6; 7 bases line up with TRBD1. Germline trimming cut 4 bases from V and 0 bases from J; bases unmatched to any gene: 6. The germline CDR1 and CDR2 sequences are LGHDT and YNNKEL (reference sequence). The CDR3 is 17 residues long. CDR3 amino acids: CASSLRQGLSGANVLTF. CDR3 bases: TGTGCCAGCAGCCTTAGACAGGGCCTCTCTGGGGCCAACGTCCTGACTTTC.

This sequence joins TRBV3-1 (or the pseudogene TRBV3-2) and TRBJ2-2; the D call may be TRBD1 or TRBD2 (5 bases each). Germline CDR1 and CDR2: LGHDT and YNNKEL (reference sequence). The CDR3 extends over 17 amino acids. The V end lost 1 base, the J end lost 5 bases, and 17 bases lay between the germline ends. DNA of the CDR3: TGTGCCAGCAGCCAAGCGGGGAACGGGGCTCATACCGGGGAGCTGTTTTTT. As protein: CASSQAGNGAHTGELFF.

J is TRBJ1-5 and V is TRBV27; D not certain. CDR1 and CDR2 from the germline V gene are MNHEY and SMNVEV (reference sequence). V was shortened by 2 bases and J by 1 base, with 6 bases between the two germline ends. This CDR3 comprises 14 residues. Written as DNA, the CDR3 is TGTGCCAGCAGTTTACGTGACAGCAATCAGCCCCAGCATTTT. It yields the protein CASSLRDSNQPQHF.

The chain has TRBV15 and TRBJ1-6; D gene ambiguous. Germline CDR1 reads LNHNV; CDR2 reads YYDKDF (reference sequence). CDR3 size: 16 residues. The V and J ends lost 1 base and 6 bases respectively, with 13 bases between them. CDR3 sequence (DNA): TGTGCCACCAGCAGAGTGTCCCGGGGAGTTAATTCACCCCTCCACTTT. It translates to CATSRVSRGVNSPLHF. Complete variable domain (other parts from reference TRBV15 and TRBJ1-6): DAMVIQNPRYQVTQFGKPVTLSCSQTLNHNVMYWYQQKSSQAPKLLFHYYDKDFNNEADTPDNFQSRRPNTSFCFLDIRSPGLGDTAMYLCATSRVSRGVNSPLHFGNGTRLTVT.

The gene calls are TRBV4-1 and TRBJ1-4, with 9 bases that match TRBD1. The CDR3 covers 20 residues. The V gene end was trimmed by 3 bases and the J gene end by 0 bases; junction bases not matched to a gene: 14. Germline V gene sequence: CDR1 MGHRA, CDR2 YSYEKL. The CDR3 DNA reads as TGCGCCAGCAGCCACATACCGGGACAGGGAGGCCTTGCAACTAATGAAAAACTGTTTTTT. This gives the protein CASSHIPGQGGLATNEKLFF.

The gene calls are TRBV7-2 and TRBJ2-7; D unclear. CDR1 and CDR2 from the germline V gene are SGHTA and FQGNSA. V dropped 3 bases and J dropped 7 bases, with 7 bases sitting between them. CDR3 length: 11 amino acids. CDR3 in amino acids: CASSLVGEQYF. The DNA for the CDR3 is TGTGCCAGCAGCTTGGTGGGGGAGCAGTACTTC.

This clone has just a few counts. The chain employs TRBV6-5 and TRBJ2-2; D call uncertain. The CDR3 consists of 13 residues. V was shortened by 4 bases and J by 8 bases, with 11 bases between the two germline ends. CDR1 and CDR2 from the germline V gene are MNHEY and SVGAGI. The CDR3: CASSLAPGGELFF. The CDR3 DNA sequence: TGTGCCAGCAGTTTAGCCCCCGGGGGGGAGCTGTTTTTT.

The CDR3 protein is CASSIKSATNEKLFF. The DNA of the CDR3 is TGTGCCAGTAGTATCAAGTCAGCAACTAATGAAAAACTGTTTTTT. The V gene is TRBV19, the J gene TRBJ1-4; no definite D call. Trimming cost V 3 bases and J 0 bases, with 8 bases left between them. CDR1 and CDR2 from the germline V gene are LNHDA and SQIVND (reference sequence). There are 15 residues in the CDR3.

Comment on this clone: The junction shows a germline mismatch at one end, possibly a read error. The chain has TRBV7-7 and TRBJ1-1; D perhaps matches TRBD1 (5 bases). Germline-derived CDR1 and CDR2 are SSHAT and FNYEAQ (reference sequence). The CDR3 sequence is 17 residues long. The CDR3 is CASSRLGVLGGDTEAFF. The CDR3 DNA follows: TGTGCTAGCAGCCGACTCGGGGTTCTGGGAGGGGACACTGAAGCTTTCTTT.

The chain has TRBV3-1 (or the pseudogene TRBV3-2) and TRBJ1-5; the D is unclear. The CDR3 totals 13 residues. Trimming stripped 0 bases from V and 3 bases from J, with 3 bases between. Looked up from germline, CDR1 is LGHDT and CDR2 is YNNKEL (reference sequence). The CDR3 DNA is TGTGCCAGCAGCCAAGACAACAATCAGCCCCAGCATTTT. Protein sequence: CASSQDNNQPQHF.

V is TRBV3-1 (or the pseudogene TRBV3-2) and J is TRBJ2-2; the D call may be TRBD1 or TRBD2 (5 bases each). CDR3 length equals 15 residues. Germline V lookup: CDR1 LGHDT, CDR2 YNNKEL (reference sequence). Trimming removed 2 bases at V and 2 bases at J, with 9 bases between. DNA of the CDR3: TGTGCCAGCAGCCAAAACCGGGACAACACCGGGGAGCTGTTTTTT. It specifies CASSQNRDNTGELFF.

The genes are TRBV7-9 and TRBJ1-4; no definite D call. Germline CDR1 is SEHNR and CDR2 is FQNEAQ (reference sequence). This CDR3 is 11 amino acids long. The V gene lost 5 bases and the J gene lost 7 bases, with 5 bases spanning the gap. CDR3 amino acids: CASSEIEKLFF. Here the CDR3 DNA reads TGTGCCAGCAGCGAAATTGAAAAACTGTTTTTT.

This chain connects TRBV5-1 to TRBJ1-1; 7 positions match TRBD1. Germline CDR1 is SGHRS and CDR2 is YFSETQ. The CDR3 sequence is 16 residues long. Trimming at V came to 0 bases and at J to 1 base, leaving 6 bases not matched to a gene. CDR3 sequence reads: CASSLEYRGKNTEAFF. The DNA of the CDR3 is TGCGCCAGCAGCTTGGAATACAGGGGAAAGAACACTGAAGCTTTCTTT.

The chain recombines TRBV7-2 with TRBJ1-4, with D possibly being TRBD1 (5 bases). Trimming took off 2 bases at V and 5 bases at J, with 15 bases between the two ends. The V gene's germline CDR1 is SGHTA and CDR2 FQGNSA. The CDR3 loop spans 16 amino acids. Here the CDR3 DNA reads TGTGCCAGCAGCTTATTAGGGGCCCCGGGAAATGAAAAACTGTTTTTT. Translation: CASSLLGAPGNEKLFF.